These 31 T cell receptor beta chains were sequenced from one sample in a study of blood T cell repertoires in COVID-19. Repertoires were generated with immunoSEQ multiplex PCR, while TCRdb's copy carries only in-frame clones and drops some. Of some 330,000 clones listed, 92% are singletons. Material for sequencing was PBMCs or T cells enriched from blood (not recorded which). The source of these receptors is a woman aged 30 to 39 who had recovered from COVID-19.

This chain joins TRBV28 and TRBJ1-6; TRBD1 agrees at 8 bases. Germline V gives CDR1 MDHEN, CDR2 SYDVKM. With 3 bases clipped from V and 9 bases from J, the junction kept 4 bases outside the gene matches. This CDR3 is 14 amino acids long. CDR3 bases: TGTGCCAGCAGTTTCCGGACAGGGAGTTCACCCCTCCACTTT. Translated: CASSFRTGSSPLHF.

This sequence joins TRBV5-8 and TRBJ2-1, with 8 bases that match TRBD1. Germline CDR1 SGHTS, CDR2 YDEGEE. The CDR3 extends over 14 amino acids. J gave up 10 bases and V 4 bases, and 10 bases lay outside the gene matches. CDR3: CASSPMTGDGEQFF. The CDR3 DNA is TGTGCCAGCAGCCCAATGACAGGGGACGGGGAGCAGTTCTTC. The complete variable domain, with remaining parts taken from reference TRBV5-8 and TRBJ2-1, reads EAGVTQSPTHLIKTRGQQATLRCSPISGHTSVYWYQQALGLGLQFLLWYDEGEERNRGNFPPRFSGRQFPNYSSELNVNALELEDSALYLCASSPMTGDGEQFFGPGTRLTVL.

The chain joins TRBV28 to TRBJ1-6; the D gene is possibly TRBD1 (5 bases). V dropped 2 bases and J dropped 10 bases, with 15 bases sitting between them. Germline CDR1 is MDHEN and CDR2 is SYDVKM. The CDR3 runs to 15 residues. The CDR3 spells CASSLSHQGYSPLHF. CDR3 sequence (DNA): TGTGCCAGCAGTTTAAGCCATCAGGGTTACTCACCCCTCCACTTT.

This chain joins TRBV28 and TRBJ1-1; 8 bases agree with TRBD1. The CDR3 runs to 15 residues. The V segment lost 6 bases and the J segment 3 bases; nucleotides outside the gene matches: 9. Germline CDR1 is MDHEN and CDR2 is SYDVKM. In DNA, the CDR3 is TGTGCCAGCAGAACCTCACAGGGGGGATACACTGAAGCTTTCTTT. As protein: CASRTSQGGYTEAFF. Full variable domain (remainder filled in from reference TRBV28 and TRBJ1-1): DVKVTQSSRYLVKRTGEKVFLECVQDMDHENMFWYRQDPGLGLRLIYFSYDVKMKEKGDIPEGYSVSREKKERFSLILESASTNQTSMYLCASRTSQGGYTEAFFGQGTRLTVV.

The chain employs TRBV4-2 and TRBJ2-1; tentative D call: TRBD2 (5 bases). From germline, CDR1 is LGHNA and CDR2 YNFKEQ. The V end was cut by 1 base, the J end by 8 bases, with 15 bases between. This CDR3 is 15 amino acids long. CDR3 coding DNA: TGTGCCAGCAGCCAAGTGGTCGGGGATCTTGATGAGCAGTTCTTC. Protein: CASSQVVGDLDEQFF.

The V gene is TRBV9, the J gene TRBJ2-3, with D unresolved. Trimming cost V 4 bases and J 2 bases, with 14 bases left between them. Germline CDR1 SGDLS, CDR2 YYNGEE. The CDR3 is 15 residues long. The CDR3 here is CASSPDPVYTDTQYF. The CDR3 DNA is TGTGCCAGCAGCCCAGATCCTGTGTACACAGATACGCAGTATTTT.

The chain joins TRBV6-6 to TRBJ1-1; tentatively, D is TRBD1 (6 bases). CDR1 is MNHNY, CDR2 SVGAGI, per germline (reference sequence). The V end was cut by 6 bases, the J end by 0 bases, with 17 bases between. The CDR3 has 16 residues. The CDR3 nucleotides are TGTGCCAGCAGGTTCGGCCCCGGGACAATGAACACTGAAGCTTTCTTT. Translating it yields CASRFGPGTMNTEAFF.

About this clone itself: A read error may account for a junction end that differs from germline. The chain couples TRBV19 to TRBJ1-1; D is unclear. There are 11 residues in the CDR3. Per germline, CDR1 LNHDA and CDR2 SQIVND (reference sequence). For the CDR3, the DNA is TGTGCCAGTACTTTATTCCCAAGCTTAAACTTT. The encoded protein is CASTLFPSLNF.

V is TRBV5-4 and J is TRBJ2-2; tentatively, D is TRBD1 (6 bases). This CDR3 contains 15 residues. CDR1 and CDR2 from the germline V gene are SGHNT and YYREEE (reference sequence). V lost 1 base and J 3 bases, leaving 10 bases between the germline ends. CDR3: CASSLNRVDTGELFF. The CDR3 DNA sequence: TGTGCCAGCAGCTTGAACAGGGTGGACACCGGGGAGCTGTTTTTT.

The CDR3, as DNA: TGTGCCAGCTCACGACAGGAGGACACGCCCCATCAGCCCCAGCATTTT. Translating gives CASSRQEDTPHQPQHF. This chain uses TRBV18 with TRBJ1-5, with a possible D match to TRBD1 (6 bases). This CDR3 comprises 16 residues. Looked up from germline, CDR1 is KGHSH and CDR2 is LQKENI. Trimming stripped 4 bases from V and 5 bases from J, with 18 bases between. Full variable domain (remainder filled in from reference TRBV18 and TRBJ1-5): NAGVMQNPRHLVRRRGQEARLRCSPMKGHSHVYWYRQLPEEGLKFMVYLQKENIIDESGMPKERFSAEFPKEGPSILRIQQVVRGDSAAYFCASSRQEDTPHQPQHFGDGTRLSIL.

The chain recombines TRBV6-5 with TRBJ1-1; 8 nucleotides match TRBD1. Per germline, CDR1 MNHEY and CDR2 SVGAGI. The CDR3 has 13 amino acids. V shed 7 bases and J 3 bases; nucleotides not matched to a gene: 4. CDR3 protein: CASKGQGHTEAFF. The CDR3 DNA reads TGTGCCAGCAAAGGACAGGGTCACACTGAAGCTTTCTTT.

This clone turned up a few times. The chain links TRBV10-2 to TRBJ2-7; 8 nucleotides agree with TRBD2. V was clipped by 5 bases and J by 3 bases; unmatched bases: 12. The CDR3 contains 16 residues. CDR1 WSHSY and CDR2 SAAADI come from the germline V gene. The CDR3 DNA follows: TGCGCCAGCAGTCTAACTTCCGGGACTAGTTTCTACGAGCAGTACTTC. Its translation: CASSLTSGTSFYEQYF.

This clone was seen a single time. This chain links TRBV25-1 with TRBJ2-5, with a tentative D call TRBD2 (6 bases). The V end was cut by 2 bases, the J end by 4 bases, with 14 bases between. There are 15 residues in the CDR3. CDR1 is MGHDK, CDR2 SYGVNS, per germline. The CDR3 reads CASSESLAGSETQYF. CDR3 nucleotides: TGTGCCAGCAGTGAAAGCCTGGCGGGGTCAGAGACCCAGTACTTC. Looking up the rest from reference TRBV25-1 and TRBJ2-5 gives the full variable domain: EADIYQTPRYLVIGTGKKITLECSQTMGHDKMYWYQQDPGMELHLIHYSYGVNSTEKGDLSSESTVSRIRTEHFPLTLESARPSHTSQYLCASSESLAGSETQYFGPGTRLLVL.

Only one count was recorded for this clone. The gene calls are TRBV15 and TRBJ2-3; D possibly corresponds to TRBD2 (5 bases). Germline V gene data show CDR1 as LNHNV and CDR2 as YYDKDF (reference sequence). The V end was cut by 1 base, the J end by 14 bases, with 13 bases between. The CDR3 has 12 residues. CDR3 sequence reads: CATSRVGQRRYF. For the CDR3, the DNA is TGTGCCACCAGCAGAGTGGGTCAGCGGAGGTATTTT.

The V call is TRBV19, the J call TRBJ1-5, with 7 nucleotides matching TRBD1. Germline CDR1 is LNHDA and CDR2 is SQIVND (reference sequence). The length of the CDR3 is 16 residues. J lost 3 bases, V lost 7 bases, and 12 bases had no gene match. For the CDR3, the DNA is TGTGCCAGTAAACCTCTGCGACAGGGCCTCAATCAGCCCCAGCATTTT. It is translated as CASKPLRQGLNQPQHF.

The rearrangement links TRBV11-2 to TRBJ2-7, with 9 bases identical to TRBD1. There are 13 residues in the CDR3. After removal of 4 bases from V and 6 bases from J, the junction contained 4 bases not matched to a gene. CDR1 is SGHAT, CDR2 FQNNGV, per germline. For the CDR3, the DNA is TGTGCCAGCAGCTACACAGGGGGCGCCGAGCAGTACTTC. Protein: CASSYTGGAEQYF.

J is TRBJ1-1 and V is TRBV19; possible D gene TRBD1, 6 bases. CDR1 LNHDA and CDR2 SQIVND come from the germline V gene (reference sequence). Trimming took off 7 bases at V and 1 base at J, with 13 bases between the two ends. This CDR3 region has 14 residues. The CDR3 here is CASTGAQGNTEAFF. DNA of the CDR3: TGTGCCAGTACCGGAGCACAGGGGAACACTGAAGCTTTCTTT.

CDR3 bases: TGTGCCTGGAGTGTAGGGGGGGTAGGAGAAAAACTGTTTTTT. As protein: CAWSVGGVGEKLFF. The rearrangement uses TRBV30 and TRBJ1-4, with D perhaps TRBD1 (6 bases). Deletions cut 0 bases from V and 8 bases from J, with 13 bases between. The CDR3 covers 14 residues. The germline gives CDR1 GTSNPN, CDR2 SVGIG (reference sequence).

The rearrangement links TRBV27 to TRBJ2-7, with 8 bases fitting TRBD1. Germline assignment: CDR1 MNHEY and CDR2 SMNVEV (reference sequence). V shed 2 bases and J 1 base; nucleotides not matched to a gene: 13. This CDR3 comprises 18 residues. The CDR3 sequence is CASSLVDRGRRPSYEQYF. Written as DNA, the CDR3 is TGTGCCAGCAGTTTAGTAGACAGGGGCCGCCGACCATCCTACGAGCAGTACTTC.

The chain links TRBV10-3 to TRBJ2-4; D is unclear. V was clipped by 10 bases and J by 5 bases, with 12 bases between them. The germline CDR1 and CDR2 sequences are ENHRY and SYGVKD. The CDR3 has 12 amino acids. The CDR3 loop reads CATSTRENIQYF. DNA of the CDR3: TGTGCCACCTCGACCCGGGAAAACATTCAGTACTTC.

Turning to this clone: At the DNA level, this CDR3 is encoded by other sequences in the same sample as well. The chain is built from TRBV9 and TRBJ2-1; 8 bases fit TRBD2. The germline gives CDR1 SGDLS, CDR2 YYNGEE. V shed 5 bases and J 9 bases; nucleotides not matched to a gene: 4. This CDR3 contains 12 residues. CDR3 region: CASSGTSSEQFF. The CDR3, as DNA: TGTGCCAGCAGTGGGACTAGTTCTGAGCAGTTCTTC.

The CDR3 DNA follows: TGTGCCATCGCGGACAGGACTTTGGAGCAGTACTTC. Translating gives CAIADRTLEQYF. This rearrangement joins TRBV10-3 to TRBJ2-7; TRBD1 agrees at 7 bases. There are 12 residues in the CDR3. Losses at the gene ends were 8 bases for V and 7 bases for J; bases not matched to a gene: 8. In germline, CDR1 is ENHRY, CDR2 SYGVKD.

This clone was observed a single time. This chain joins TRBV29-1 and TRBJ2-1; 12 nucleotides line up with TRBD2. Trimming at V came to 4 bases and at J to 8 bases, leaving 6 bases not matched to a gene. Germline-derived CDR1 and CDR2 are SQVTM and ANQGSEA. This CDR3 is built from 14 residues. Here the CDR3 reads CSVVRLAGAYEQFF. The CDR3, as DNA: TGCAGCGTTGTAAGACTAGCGGGAGCCTATGAGCAGTTCTTC.

The chain uses TRBV7-9 and TRBJ2-7, with D unresolved. V was trimmed by 1 base and J by 3 bases, leaving 13 bases between them. CDR1 and CDR2 (germline): SEHNR, FQNEAQ (reference sequence). The CDR3 length is 15 residues. This CDR3 is CASSLVNRRYYEQYF. The DNA for the CDR3 is TGTGCCAGCAGCTTAGTTAACAGACGATACTACGAGCAGTACTTC.

The chain combines TRBV7-9 with TRBJ1-2; TRBD1 matches 8 bases. Germline trimming cut 4 bases from V and 8 bases from J; bases unmatched to any gene: 6. The CDR3 is 13 amino acids. Germline lookup yields CDR1 SEHNR and CDR2 FQNEAQ (reference sequence). The CDR3 protein is CASSWDRKKGYTF. The CDR3 DNA is TGTGCCAGCAGCTGGGACAGGAAGAAGGGCTACACCTTC. The whole variable domain, filled in from reference TRBV7-9 and TRBJ1-2, reads DTGVSQNPRHKITKRGQNVTFRCDPISEHNRLYWYRQTLGQGPEFLTYFQNEAQLEKSRLLSDRFSAERPKGSFSTLEIQRTEQGDSAMYLCASSWDRKKGYTFGSGTRLTVV.

J is TRBJ1-1 and V is TRBV23-1; 8 bases align to TRBD1. TRBV23-1 is recorded as an ORF, its role being uncertain. The CDR3 length is 15 residues. Germline trimming cut 8 bases from V and 1 base from J; bases unmatched to any gene: 9. CDR3 loop: CASYRQGLWNTEAFF. The CDR3 DNA sequence: TGCGCCAGCTACCGACAGGGGTTGTGGAACACTGAAGCTTTCTTT.

This clone was seen just once. This chain connects TRBV5-1 to TRBJ2-3; TRBD2 aligns across 10 bases. Trimming cost V 3 bases and J 4 bases; bases outside gene matches: 8. The CDR3 runs 16 residues. Germline V lookup: CDR1 SGHRS, CDR2 YFSETQ. CDR3 protein: CASSSQAGGPSDTQYF. CDR3 bases: TGCGCCAGCAGCTCCCAAGCGGGGGGGCCGTCAGATACGCAGTATTTT.

The chain combines TRBV3-1 (or the pseudogene TRBV3-2) with TRBJ1-1, with 7 bases matching TRBD1. The CDR3 runs to 17 residues. Germline V gives CDR1 LGHDT, CDR2 YNNKEL (reference sequence). V lost 0 bases and J lost 4; bases outside the gene matches: 11. The CDR3 nucleotides are TGTGCCAGCAGCCAAGAAGGGACAGCGCGGGGCGGCACTGAAGCTTTCTTT. Translation gives CASSQEGTARGGTEAFF.

This clone was found a few times. The genes are TRBV28 and TRBJ1-1; D possibly corresponds to TRBD1 (6 bases). Germline CDR1 reads MDHEN; CDR2 reads SYDVKM. CDR3 length equals 12 residues. V was trimmed by 8 bases and J by 6 bases, leaving 13 bases between them. This CDR3 reads CASGSGHSEAFF. DNA for the CDR3: TGTGCCAGCGGTTCGGGACATTCTGAAGCTTTCTTT.

The chain uses TRBV2 and TRBJ1-5; D ambiguous. This CDR3 has 11 residues. Deletions cut 1 base from V and 15 bases from J, with 10 bases between. Germline V gene sequence: CDR1 SNHLY, CDR2 FYNNEI. CDR3 amino acids: CASSEGRNMHF. The CDR3 region has the DNA TGTGCCAGCAGTGAAGGGCGGAATATGCATTTT.

This chain joins TRBV7-9 and TRBJ2-1; tentatively, D is TRBD2 (6 bases). This CDR3 spans 12 amino acids. The germline V and J ends were trimmed by 8 bases and 6 bases, with 11 bases remaining between them. Germline values: CDR1 SEHNR, CDR2 FQNEAQ (reference sequence). The CDR3 coding sequence is TGTGCCAGCGGGGGGATCCGCAATGAGCAGTTCTTC. Translation: CASGGIRNEQFF.